This entry is about one TCR beta chain. This sample is part of a study of technical replicates of blood from several donors. The CDR3 has 16 amino acids. Germline assignment: CDR1 MGHRA and CDR2 YSYEKL. V was pared by 7 bases and J by 0 bases, with 10 bases of the junction left unmatched. The method was immunoSEQ multiplex PCR; TCRdb's version includes in-frame clones alone and lacks a portion of them. The data hold approximately 79,000 clones, with approximately 95% observed a single time. This receptor was identified in a human donor in good health. The specimen sequenced was T cells isolated from PBMCs. The gene calls are TRBV4-1 and TRBJ1-1, with 8 bases aligning to TRBD1. This chain's CDR3 is CASNGAGGDVNTEAFF. For the CDR3, the DNA is TGCGCCAGCAACGGTGCAGGGGGCGACGTGAACACTGAAGCTTTCTTT.